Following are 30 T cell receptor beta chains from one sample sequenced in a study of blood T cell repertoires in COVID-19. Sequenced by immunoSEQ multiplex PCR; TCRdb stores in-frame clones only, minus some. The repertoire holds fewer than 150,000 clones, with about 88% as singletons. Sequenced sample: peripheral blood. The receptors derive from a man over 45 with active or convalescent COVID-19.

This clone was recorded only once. The CDR3 region is CATSESGQGVNEKLFF. The DNA for the CDR3 is TGTGCCACCAGTGAATCCGGACAGGGGGTTAATGAAAAACTGTTTTTT. The chain is built from TRBV24-1 and TRBJ1-4; 10 bases fit TRBD1. There are 16 residues in the CDR3. Germline trimming cut 4 bases from V and 4 bases from J; bases unmatched to any gene: 5. The V gene's germline CDR1 is KGHDR and CDR2 SFDVKD.

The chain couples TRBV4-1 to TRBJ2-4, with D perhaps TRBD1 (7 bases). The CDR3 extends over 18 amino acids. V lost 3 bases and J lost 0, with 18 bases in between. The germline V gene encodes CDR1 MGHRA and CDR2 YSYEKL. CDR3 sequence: CASSQGGQLGIAKNIQYF. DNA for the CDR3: TGCGCCAGCAGCCAGGGGGGACAGCTGGGAATAGCCAAAAACATTCAGTACTTC.

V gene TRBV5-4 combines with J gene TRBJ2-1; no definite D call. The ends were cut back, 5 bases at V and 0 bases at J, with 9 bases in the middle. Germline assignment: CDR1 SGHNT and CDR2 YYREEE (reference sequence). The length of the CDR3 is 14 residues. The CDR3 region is CASRTRGSYNEQFF. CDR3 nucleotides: TGTGCCAGCAGAACACGAGGCTCCTACAATGAGCAGTTCTTC.

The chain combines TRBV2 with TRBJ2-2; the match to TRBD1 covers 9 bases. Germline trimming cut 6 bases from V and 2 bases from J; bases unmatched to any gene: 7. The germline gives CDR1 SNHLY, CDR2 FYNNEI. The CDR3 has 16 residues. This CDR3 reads CASSVQGAKNTGELFF. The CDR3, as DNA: TGTGCCAGCAGCGTACAGGGGGCAAAAAACACCGGGGAGCTGTTTTTT.

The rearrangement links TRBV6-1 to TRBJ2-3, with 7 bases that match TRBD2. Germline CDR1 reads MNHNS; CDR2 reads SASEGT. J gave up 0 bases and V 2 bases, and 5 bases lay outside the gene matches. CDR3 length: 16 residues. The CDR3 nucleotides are TGTGCCAGCAGTGAACACCTAGCGGCTAGCACAGATACGCAGTATTTT. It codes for CASSEHLAASTDTQYF.

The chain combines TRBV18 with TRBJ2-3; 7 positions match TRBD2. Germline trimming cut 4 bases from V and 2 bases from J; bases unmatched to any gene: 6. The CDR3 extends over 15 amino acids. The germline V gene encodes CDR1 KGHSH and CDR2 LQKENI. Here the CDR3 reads CASSRGGTLTDTQYF. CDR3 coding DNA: TGTGCCAGCTCACGGGGGGGTACCCTCACAGATACGCAGTATTTT.

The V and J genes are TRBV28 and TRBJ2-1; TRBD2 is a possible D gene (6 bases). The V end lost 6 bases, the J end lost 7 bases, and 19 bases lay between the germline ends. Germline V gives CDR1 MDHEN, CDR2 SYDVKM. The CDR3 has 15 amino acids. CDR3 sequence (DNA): TGTGCCAGCAGCCTCCGGGACGCGGGACTTAATGAGCAGTTCTTC. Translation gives CASSLRDAGLNEQFF.

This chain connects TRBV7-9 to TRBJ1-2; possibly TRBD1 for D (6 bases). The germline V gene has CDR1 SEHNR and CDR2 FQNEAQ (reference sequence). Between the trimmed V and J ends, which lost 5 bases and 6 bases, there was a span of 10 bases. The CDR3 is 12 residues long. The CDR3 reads CASSPTGHGYTF. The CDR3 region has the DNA TGTGCCAGCAGCCCCACAGGGCATGGCTACACCTTC. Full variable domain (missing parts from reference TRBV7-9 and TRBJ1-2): DTGVSQNPRHKITKRGQNVTFRCDPISEHNRLYWYRQTLGQGPEFLTYFQNEAQLEKSRLLSDRFSAERPKGSFSTLEIQRTEQGDSAMYLCASSPTGHGYTFGSGTRLTVV.

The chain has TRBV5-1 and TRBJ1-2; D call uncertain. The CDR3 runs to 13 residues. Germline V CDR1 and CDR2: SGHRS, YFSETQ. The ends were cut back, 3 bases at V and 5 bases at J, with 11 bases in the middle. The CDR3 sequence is CASSWEDPYGYTF. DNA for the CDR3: TGCGCCAGCAGCTGGGAGGACCCGTATGGCTACACCTTC.

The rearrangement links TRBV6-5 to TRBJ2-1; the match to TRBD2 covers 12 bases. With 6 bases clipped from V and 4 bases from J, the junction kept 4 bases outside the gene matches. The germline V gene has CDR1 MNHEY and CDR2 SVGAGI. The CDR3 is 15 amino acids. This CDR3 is CASSSTSGGYNEQFF. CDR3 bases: TGTGCCAGCAGCTCGACTAGCGGGGGTTACAATGAGCAGTTCTTC.

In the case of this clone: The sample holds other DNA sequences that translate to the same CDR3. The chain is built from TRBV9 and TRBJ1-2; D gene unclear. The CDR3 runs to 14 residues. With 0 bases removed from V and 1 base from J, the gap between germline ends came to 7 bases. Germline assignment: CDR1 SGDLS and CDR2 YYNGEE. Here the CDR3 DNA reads TGTGCCAGCAGCGTAGGAGGTAGTAACTATGGCTACACCTTC. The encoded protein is CASSVGGSNYGYTF.

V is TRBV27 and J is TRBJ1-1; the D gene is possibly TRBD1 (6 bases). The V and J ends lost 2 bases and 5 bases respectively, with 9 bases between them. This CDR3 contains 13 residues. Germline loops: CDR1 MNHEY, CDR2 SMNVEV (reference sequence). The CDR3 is CASSLVQGTEAFF. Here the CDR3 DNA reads TGTGCCAGCAGTTTAGTACAGGGAACTGAAGCTTTCTTT.

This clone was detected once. The CDR3: CASSQGDRGKAFF. DNA for the CDR3: TGTGCCAGCAGCCAAGGGGACAGGGGGAAAGCTTTCTTT. The chain combines TRBV3-1 (or the pseudogene TRBV3-2) with TRBJ1-1; 11 positions match TRBD1. CDR1 is LGHDT, CDR2 YNNKEL, per germline (reference sequence). This CDR3 has 13 residues. With V trimmed by 1 base and J by 9 bases, 1 base remained unmatched.

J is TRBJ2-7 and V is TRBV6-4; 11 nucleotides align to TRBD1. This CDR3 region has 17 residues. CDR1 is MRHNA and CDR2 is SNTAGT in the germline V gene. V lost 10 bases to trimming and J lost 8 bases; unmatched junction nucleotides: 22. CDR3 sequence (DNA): TGTGCCAACGAACCGCCAGGGGACAGGGGGGGGAAACTCCAGCAGTACTTC. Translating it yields CANEPPGDRGGKLQQYF.

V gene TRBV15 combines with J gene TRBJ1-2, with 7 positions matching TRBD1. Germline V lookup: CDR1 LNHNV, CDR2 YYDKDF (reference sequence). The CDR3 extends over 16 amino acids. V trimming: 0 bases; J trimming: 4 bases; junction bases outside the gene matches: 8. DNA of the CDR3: TGTGCCACCAGCAGAGATCTTACAGGGGCTGGCTATGGCTACACCTTC. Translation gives CATSRDLTGAGYGYTF. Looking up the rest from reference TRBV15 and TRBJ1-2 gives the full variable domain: DAMVIQNPRYQVTQFGKPVTLSCSQTLNHNVMYWYQQKSSQAPKLLFHYYDKDFNNEADTPDNFQSRRPNTSFCFLDIRSPGLGDTAMYLCATSRDLTGAGYGYTFGSGTRLTVV.

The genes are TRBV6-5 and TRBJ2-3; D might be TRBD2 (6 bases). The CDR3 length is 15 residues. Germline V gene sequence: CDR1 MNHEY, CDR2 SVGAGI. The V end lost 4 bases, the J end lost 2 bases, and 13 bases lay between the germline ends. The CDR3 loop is CASSWSGGATDTQYF. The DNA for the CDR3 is TGTGCCAGCAGTTGGTCCGGCGGGGCCACAGATACGCAGTATTTT.

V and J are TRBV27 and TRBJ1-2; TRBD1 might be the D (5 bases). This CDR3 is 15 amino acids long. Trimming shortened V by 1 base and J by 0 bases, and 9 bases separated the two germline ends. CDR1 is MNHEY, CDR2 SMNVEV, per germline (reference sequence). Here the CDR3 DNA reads TGTGCCAGCAGTTTATATGGCAGGGCTAACTATGGCTACACCTTC. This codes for CASSLYGRANYGYTF.

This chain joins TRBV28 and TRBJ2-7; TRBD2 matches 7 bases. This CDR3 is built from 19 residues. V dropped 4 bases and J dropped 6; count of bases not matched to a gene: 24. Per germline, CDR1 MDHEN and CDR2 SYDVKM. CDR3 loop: CASSSLPGMGGTRSSEQYF. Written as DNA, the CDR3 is TGTGCCAGCAGTTCACTCCCAGGTATGGGGGGGACTCGCTCTTCCGAGCAGTACTTC.

The CDR3 sequence: CASRPDINYGYTF. The CDR3 nucleotides read TGTGCCAGCAGACCGGACATCAACTATGGCTACACCTTC. The chain is built from TRBV7-2 and TRBJ1-2; D is possibly TRBD1 (5 bases). Germline V gene sequence: CDR1 SGHTA, CDR2 FQGNSA. With 6 bases removed from V and 2 bases from J, the gap between germline ends came to 10 bases. CDR3 size: 13 residues.

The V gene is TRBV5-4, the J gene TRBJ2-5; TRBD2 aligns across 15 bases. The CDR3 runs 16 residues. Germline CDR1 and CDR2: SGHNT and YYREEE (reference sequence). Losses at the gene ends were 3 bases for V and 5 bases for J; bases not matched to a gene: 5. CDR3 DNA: TGTGCCAGCAGCTCAGGGACTAGCGGGAGGAGGGAGACCCAGTACTTC. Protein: CASSSGTSGRRETQYF.

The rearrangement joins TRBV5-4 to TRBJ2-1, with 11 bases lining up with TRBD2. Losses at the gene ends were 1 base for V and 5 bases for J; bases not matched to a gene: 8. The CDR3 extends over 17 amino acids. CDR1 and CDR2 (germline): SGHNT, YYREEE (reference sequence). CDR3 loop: CASSLKALAGVDNEQFF. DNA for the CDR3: TGTGCCAGCAGCTTGAAGGCACTAGCGGGAGTCGACAATGAGCAGTTCTTC.

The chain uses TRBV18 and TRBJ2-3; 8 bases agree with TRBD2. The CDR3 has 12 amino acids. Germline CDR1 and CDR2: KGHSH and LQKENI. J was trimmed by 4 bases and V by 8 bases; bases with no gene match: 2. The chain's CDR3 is CASRAGADTQYF. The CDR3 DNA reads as TGTGCCAGCCGAGCGGGGGCAGATACGCAGTATTTT.

DNA for the CDR3: TGTGCCAGCAGTTTAAGCCAGCGGAATTACAATGAGCAGTTCTTC. This codes for CASSLSQRNYNEQFF. This chain connects TRBV27 to TRBJ2-1, with a tentative D call TRBD2 (5 bases). The CDR3 length is 15 residues. V lost 2 bases, J lost 4 bases, and 12 bases lay in between. Per the germline V gene, CDR1 is MNHEY and CDR2 is SMNVEV (reference sequence).

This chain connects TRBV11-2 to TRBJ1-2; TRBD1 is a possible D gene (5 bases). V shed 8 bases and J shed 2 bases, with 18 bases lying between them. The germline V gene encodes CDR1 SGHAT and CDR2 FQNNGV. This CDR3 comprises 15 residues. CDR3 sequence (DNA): TGTGCCAGCCGACCTCAAGGGGCGGGGAACTATGGCTACACCTTC. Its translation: CASRPQGAGNYGYTF.

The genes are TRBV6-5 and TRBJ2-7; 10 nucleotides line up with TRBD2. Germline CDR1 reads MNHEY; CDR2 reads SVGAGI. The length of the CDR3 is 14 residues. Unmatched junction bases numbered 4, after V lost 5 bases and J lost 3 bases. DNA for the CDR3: TGTGCCAGCAGTCCTAGCGGGAGTATCTACGAGCAGTACTTC. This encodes CASSPSGSIYEQYF.

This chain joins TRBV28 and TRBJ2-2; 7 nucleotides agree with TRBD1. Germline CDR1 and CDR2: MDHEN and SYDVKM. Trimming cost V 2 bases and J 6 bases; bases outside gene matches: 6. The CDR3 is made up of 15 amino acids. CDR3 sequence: CASSLRQGLAGELFF. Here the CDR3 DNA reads TGTGCCAGCAGTTTAAGACAGGGTTTGGCCGGGGAGCTGTTTTTT.

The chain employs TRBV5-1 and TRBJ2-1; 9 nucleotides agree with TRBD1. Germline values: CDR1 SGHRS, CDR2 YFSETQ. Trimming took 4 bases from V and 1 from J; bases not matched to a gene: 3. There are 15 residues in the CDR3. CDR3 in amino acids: CASSAGTGSYNEQFF. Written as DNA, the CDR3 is TGCGCCAGCAGCGCCGGGACAGGGTCCTACAATGAGCAGTTCTTC.

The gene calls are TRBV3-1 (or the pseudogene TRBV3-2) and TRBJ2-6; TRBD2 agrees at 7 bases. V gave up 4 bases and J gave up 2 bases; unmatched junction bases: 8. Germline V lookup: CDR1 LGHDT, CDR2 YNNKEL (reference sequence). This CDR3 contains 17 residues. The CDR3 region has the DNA TGTGCCAGCAGCCTCGGGTTGGGAGGGACTGGGGCCAACGTCCTGACTTTC. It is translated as CASSLGLGGTGANVLTF.

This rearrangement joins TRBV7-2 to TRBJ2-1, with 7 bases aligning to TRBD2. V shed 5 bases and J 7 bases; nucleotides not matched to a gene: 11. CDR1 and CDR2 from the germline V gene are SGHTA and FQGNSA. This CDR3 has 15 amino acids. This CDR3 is CASSLGTTGRNEQFF. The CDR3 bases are TGTGCCAGCAGCCTAGGGACTACTGGGCGGAATGAGCAGTTCTTC.

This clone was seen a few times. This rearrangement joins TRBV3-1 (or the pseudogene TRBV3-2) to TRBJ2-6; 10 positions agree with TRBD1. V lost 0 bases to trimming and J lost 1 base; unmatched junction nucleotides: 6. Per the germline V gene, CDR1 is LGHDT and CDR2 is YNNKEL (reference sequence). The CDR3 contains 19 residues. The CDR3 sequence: CASSQEGGQGRSGANVLTF. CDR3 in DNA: TGTGCCAGCAGCCAAGAAGGGGGACAGGGGCGGTCTGGGGCCAACGTCCTGACTTTC.